A single sample is the source of the 25 T cell receptor beta chains below, sequenced in a study of cytomegalovirus exposure and HLA in healthy donors. PCR amplification relied on 60 Vbeta primers (plus 13 Jbeta primers). TCRdb's table, derived via immunoSEQ multiplex PCR, lists solely in-frame clones and lacks some. Altogether 120,000 or so clones are present, roughly 86% being singletons, with the ten largest covering about 2%. The specimen sequenced was PBMCs. The source of these receptors is a man aged 18 to 30 in good health and CMV-seronegative.

The chain has TRBV4-1 and TRBJ2-3; 11 nucleotides align to TRBD2. Looked up from germline, CDR1 is MGHRA and CDR2 is YSYEKL. This CDR3 has 17 residues. V gave up 4 bases and J gave up 1 base; unmatched junction bases: 7. The CDR3 protein is CASSRALLAGGTDTQYF. Written as DNA, the CDR3 is TGCGCCAGCAGCCGCGCCTTACTAGCGGGGGGCACAGATACGCAGTATTTT.

This chain connects TRBV5-1 to TRBJ1-1; TRBD1 might be the D (6 bases). The CDR3 runs 15 residues. Between the trimmed V and J ends, which lost 0 bases and 5 bases, there was a span of 14 bases. Germline assignment: CDR1 SGHRS and CDR2 YFSETQ. The CDR3: CASSLGPGAETEAFF. The DNA of the CDR3 is TGCGCCAGCAGCTTGGGACCAGGGGCCGAGACTGAAGCTTTCTTT.

V and J are TRBV7-9 and TRBJ2-1; D is ambiguous. The CDR3 is 16 amino acids. V was trimmed by 1 base and J by 3 bases, leaving 13 bases between them. The germline gives CDR1 SEHNR, CDR2 FQNEAQ (reference sequence). The CDR3 DNA reads as TGTGCCAGCAGCTTAGTGGGCACAAGTCGCTACAATGAGCAGTTCTTC. It translates to CASSLVGTSRYNEQFF.

The chain joins TRBV28 to TRBJ2-7, with 10 bases matching TRBD1. With V trimmed by 5 bases and J by 2 bases, 6 bases remained unmatched. CDR1 and CDR2 (germline): MDHEN, SYDVKM. There are 15 residues in the CDR3. The CDR3: CASSRQGAHTYEQYF. DNA for the CDR3: TGTGCCAGCAGTCGACAGGGGGCCCATACCTACGAGCAGTACTTC.

The chain is built from TRBV27 and TRBJ2-7; maybe TRBD1 (6 bases). The germline gives CDR1 MNHEY, CDR2 SMNVEV (reference sequence). The ends were cut back, 1 base at V and 7 bases at J, with 11 bases in the middle. This CDR3 region has 13 residues. The CDR3 region has the DNA TGTGCCAGCAGTTTATTGGGGGCCGGGGAGCAGTACTTC. Amino acids: CASSLLGAGEQYF.

The chain carries TRBV9 and TRBJ2-1; no clear D. The V end lost 1 base, the J end lost 9 bases, and 20 bases lay between the germline ends. The CDR3 spans 16 residues. CDR1 is SGDLS, CDR2 YYNGEE, per germline. CDR3: CASSVPSTPQGGEQFF. CDR3 DNA: TGTGCCAGCAGCGTACCTTCAACCCCCCAAGGCGGTGAGCAGTTCTTC.

The genes are TRBV4-2 and TRBJ1-2, with unresolved D. The CDR3 covers 11 residues. Germline lookup yields CDR1 LGHNA and CDR2 YNFKEQ. Trimming pared 4 bases from V and 14 bases from J, leaving 14 bases between. DNA of the CDR3: TGTGCCAGCAGCCCTTACCGAAGTCGGACCTTC. Protein sequence: CASSPYRSRTF.

In this sample, this clone turned up a few times. The chain links TRBV10-3 to TRBJ2-1; 10 bases fit TRBD2. Germline assignment: CDR1 ENHRY and CDR2 SYGVKD. V lost 4 bases to trimming and J lost 0 bases; unmatched junction nucleotides: 6. The CDR3 loop spans 17 amino acids. Written as DNA, the CDR3 is TGTGCCATCAGTGGAGTTAGCGGGGGGAGCTCCTACAATGAGCAGTTCTTC. Protein: CAISGVSGGSSYNEQFF.

The chain couples TRBV2 to TRBJ2-2; 8 nucleotides match TRBD1. The CDR3 is 15 residues long. Germline V gene lookup returns CDR1 SNHLY and CDR2 FYNNEI. With V trimmed by 6 bases and J by 5 bases, 8 bases remained unmatched. CDR3 sequence reads: CASRTGTGGTGELFF. CDR3 coding DNA: TGTGCCAGCAGGACCGGGACAGGAGGAACCGGGGAGCTGTTTTTT.

With regard to this clone: In the same sample, other DNA sequences code for this CDR3. V and J are TRBV6-1 and TRBJ2-5; 7 bases are shared with TRBD2. Germline V gene data show CDR1 as MNHNS and CDR2 as SASEGT. This CDR3 spans 14 amino acids. The J segment lost 8 bases and the V segment lost 0 bases, leaving 6 bases of the junction unmatched. CDR3 DNA: TGTGCCAGCAGTGAAGCAAACGGGGGGAAAACCCAGTACTTC. Encoded protein: CASSEANGGKTQYF.

The chain uses TRBV27 and TRBJ1-1; the D gene is possibly TRBD1 (6 bases). The germline V gene encodes CDR1 MNHEY and CDR2 SMNVEV (reference sequence). Trimming cost V 4 bases and J 5 bases, with 14 bases left between them. This CDR3 comprises 14 residues. The CDR3 DNA reads TGTGCCAGCAGTTCCCTCGGGACAAAAACTGAAGCTTTCTTT. Its protein is CASSSLGTKTEAFF.

The chain uses TRBV10-3 and TRBJ1-1; perhaps TRBD1 as D (5 bases). The V end lost 3 bases, the J end lost 2 bases, and 10 bases lay between the germline ends. The CDR3 is made up of 14 amino acids. CDR1 is ENHRY and CDR2 is SYGVKD in the germline V gene. In DNA, the CDR3 is TGTGCCATCAGTGAAGGACATACTAACACTGAAGCTTTCTTT. The encoded protein is CAISEGHTNTEAFF.

J is TRBJ2-7 and V is TRBV28; tentatively, D is TRBD2 (6 bases). Germline assignment: CDR1 MDHEN and CDR2 SYDVKM. V lost 9 bases and J 0 bases, leaving 9 bases between the germline ends. The CDR3 contains 12 residues. CDR3 loop: CASWTISYEQYF. CDR3 bases: TGTGCCAGTTGGACTATCTCCTACGAGCAGTACTTC.

CDR3 nucleotide sequence: TGTGCCAGTTTCGACAGTTTGAACACTGAAGCTTTCTTT. As protein: CASFDSLNTEAFF. This chain joins TRBV6-5 and TRBJ1-1; TRBD1 is a possible D gene (5 bases). The V gene lost 9 bases and the J gene lost 0 bases, with 11 bases spanning the gap. This CDR3 region has 13 residues. CDR1 MNHEY and CDR2 SVGAGI come from the germline V gene.

The rearrangement uses TRBV7-3 and TRBJ2-7; TRBD1 agrees at 9 bases. CDR1 is SGHTA and CDR2 is FQGTGA in the germline V gene. The CDR3 length is 13 residues. V shed 4 bases and J 6 bases; nucleotides not matched to a gene: 4. The CDR3 loop reads CASSSDRGGEQYF. The CDR3 bases are TGTGCCAGCAGCTCGGACAGGGGAGGCGAGCAGTACTTC.

This clone was observed a few times. Other DNA sequences in this sample translate to the same CDR3. This chain's CDR3 is CASSEQGGTEAFF. CDR3 nucleotide sequence: TGTGCCAGCAGTGAACAGGGGGGCACTGAAGCTTTCTTT. This chain connects TRBV6-4 to TRBJ1-1; 8 bases agree with TRBD1. The CDR3 runs to 13 residues. Per germline, CDR1 MRHNA and CDR2 SNTAGT. V lost 3 bases to trimming and J lost 4 bases; unmatched junction nucleotides: 1.

V gene TRBV2 combines with J gene TRBJ2-1, with 10 bases lining up with TRBD2. The CDR3 runs to 15 residues. Per germline, CDR1 SNHLY and CDR2 FYNNEI. V lost 5 bases, J lost 9 bases, and 10 bases stayed unmatched. DNA of the CDR3: TGTGCCAGCAGTATACTAGCGGGGTCCCCCAGTGAGCAGTTCTTC. Encoded protein: CASSILAGSPSEQFF.

As DNA, the CDR3 is TGTGCCAGCAGCTCCGGCGGGGGTAACATTCAGTACTTC. It encodes CASSSGGGNIQYF. The chain joins TRBV7-3 to TRBJ2-4, with 7 bases lining up with TRBD2. This CDR3 comprises 13 residues. Germline V gene sequence: CDR1 SGHTA, CDR2 FQGTGA. The V and J ends lost 4 bases and 7 bases, in that order; junction bases with no gene match: 4. Drawing the rest from reference TRBV7-3 and TRBJ2-4, the complete variable domain is GAGVSQTPSNKVTEKGKYVELRCDPISGHTALYWYRQSLGQGPEFLIYFQGTGAADDSGLPNDRFFAVRPEGSVSTLKIQRTERGDSAVYLCASSSGGGNIQYFGAGTRLSVL.

The V call is TRBV10-1, the J call TRBJ2-1; unclear D gene. Trimming took off 1 base at V and 2 bases at J, with 3 bases between the two ends. CDR3 length equals 13 residues. Germline V lookup: CDR1 WNHNN, CDR2 SYGVQD (reference sequence). The DNA of the CDR3 is TGCGCCAGCAGTGAGTGGCCCTACAATGAGCAGTTCTTC. It is translated as CASSEWPYNEQFF.

This chain links TRBV9 with TRBJ1-2; tentative D call: TRBD1 (6 bases). The CDR3 is made up of 15 amino acids. In germline, CDR1 is SGDLS, CDR2 YYNGEE. V lost 4 bases and J lost 5, with 18 bases in between. CDR3 loop: CASSPAIGQGYGYTF. CDR3 DNA sequence: TGTGCCAGCAGCCCGGCGATAGGCCAGGGGTATGGCTACACCTTC. Full variable domain (rest looked up from reference TRBV9 and TRBJ1-2): DSGVTQTPKHLITATGQRVTLRCSPRSGDLSVYWYQQSLDQGLQFLIQYYNGEERAKGNILERFSAQQFPDLHSELNLSSLELGDSALYFCASSPAIGQGYGYTFGSGTRLTVV.

The chain uses TRBV4-3 and TRBJ1-1; possible D gene TRBD1, 5 bases. The CDR3 has 16 amino acids. Trimming took 1 base from V and 5 from J, leaving 17 bases between them. Germline values: CDR1 LGHNA, CDR2 YSLEER. In nucleotides, the CDR3 is TGCGCCAGCAGCCAAGCAACGGCAGGGTGGAGTACTGAAGCTTTCTTT. Translating gives CASSQATAGWSTEAFF.

This chain joins TRBV6-5 and TRBJ2-7, with a possible D match to TRBD1 (5 bases). The V gene lost 4 bases and the J gene lost 9 bases, with 19 bases spanning the gap. This CDR3 region has 14 residues. Germline lookup yields CDR1 MNHEY and CDR2 SVGAGI. This CDR3 is CASSLTRQTSWQYF. In DNA, the CDR3 is TGTGCCAGCAGTTTAACAAGACAGACCTCTTGGCAGTACTTC.

The rearrangement links TRBV11-2 to TRBJ2-5, with 8 bases that match TRBD2. The V segment lost 5 bases and the J segment 2 bases; nucleotides outside the gene matches: 4. Germline-derived CDR1 and CDR2 are SGHAT and FQNNGV. The CDR3 is made up of 14 amino acids. CDR3 amino acids: CASSLGTRQETQYF. Here the CDR3 DNA reads TGTGCCAGCAGCCTTGGGACTAGACAAGAGACCCAGTACTTC.

This sequence joins TRBV2 and TRBJ2-5, with TRBD1 as a possible D gene (5 bases). The tail of the sequence fits TRBJ2-7 better, so the J call may be wrong. This CDR3 contains 16 residues. Germline V lookup: CDR1 SNHLY, CDR2 FYNNEI. CDR3 sequence reads: CASSEGQGGTSYEQYF. The CDR3 bases are TGTGCCAGCAGTGAAGGGCAGGGCGGCACCTCCTACGAGCAGTACTTC.

V usage is TRBV6-5 and J usage is TRBJ2-3; 7 bases agree with TRBD2. The germline gives CDR1 MNHEY, CDR2 SVGAGI. The CDR3 spans 15 residues. V gave up 4 bases and J gave up 2 bases; unmatched junction bases: 6. CDR3 region: CASSSTSATTDTQYF. CDR3 DNA: TGTGCCAGCAGTTCCACTAGCGCCACCACAGATACGCAGTATTTT.